The 26 T cell receptor beta chains in this list originate from one sample, sequenced in a study of spatial heterogeneity in lung cancer (dated by TCRdb to about 2019). Results and caveats for the whole study, not just this receptor: The number of expanded intratumoral alpha and beta TCRs correlated with the tumor nonsynonymous mutation count.

The antigens of these receptors remain unknown. Library method: 5' RACE. TCRdb records NextSeq 500 as the sequencer. The public reads were reanalyzed by TCRdb: fastp trimming at Q25, MiXCR alignment, in-frame beta chains only. Merged by CDR3 protein, the rows form single entries marked with the most common genes and DNA. This sample gives about 22,000 distinct CDR3 sequences in total; roughly 8.3% of them show up just once. Clones ranked in the top ten supply 7.7% of the sample. Per the publication, the time point label means: sample taken at primary tumor resection. The sequencing here drew on lung tumor tissue, taken at surgery. The origin of the receptors is a male donor with early-stage non-small cell lung cancer.

This clonotype was recorded a few times. This rearrangement joins TRBV5-1 to TRBJ2-5; tentatively, D is TRBD1 or TRBD2 (6 bases each). The CDR3 sequence is 14 residues long. Germline V CDR1 and CDR2: SGHRS, YFSETQ. V gave up 4 bases and J gave up 2 bases, with 12 bases separating them. The CDR3 here is CASSVGGTQETQYF. The CDR3 region has the DNA TGCGCCAGCAGCGTAGGGGGGACACAAGAGACCCAGTACTTC.

In its sample, this clonotype was seen many times. The chain couples TRBV7-9 to TRBJ1-1, with D perhaps matching TRBD1 (5 bases). The germline CDR1 and CDR2 sequences are SEHNR and FQNEAQ (reference sequence). Between the trimmed V and J ends, which lost 4 bases and 3 bases, there was a span of 12 bases. CDR3 length: 14 residues. DNA for the CDR3: TGTGCCAGCAGCTGGACGATGGGGGACACTGAAGCTTTCTTT. As protein: CASSWTMGDTEAFF.

This clonotype was detected a few times. J is TRBJ2-5 and V is TRBV29-1; 10 positions agree with TRBD2. With V trimmed by 5 bases and J by 2 bases, 8 bases remained unmatched. The CDR3 sequence is 15 residues long. The germline gives CDR1 SQVTM, CDR2 ANQGSEA. CDR3 in amino acids: CSVSWGLATQETQYF. CDR3 coding DNA: TGCAGCGTTTCGTGGGGACTAGCGACGCAAGAGACCCAGTACTTC. The complete variable domain, with remaining parts taken from reference TRBV29-1 and TRBJ2-5, reads SAVISQKPSRDICQRGTSLTIQCQVDSQVTMMFWYRQQPGQSLTLIATANQGSEATYESGFVIDKFPISRPNLTFSTLTVSNMSPEDSSIYLCSVSWGLATQETQYFGPGTRLLVL.

The chain uses TRBV2 and TRBJ2-5, with 9 bases identical to TRBD1. Germline values: CDR1 SNHLY, CDR2 FYNNEI. The length of the CDR3 is 13 residues. V was pared by 8 bases and J by 3 bases, with 4 bases of the junction left unmatched. CDR3 bases: TGTGCCAGCCTGGGACAGGGCGAAGAGACCCAGTACTTC. It encodes CASLGQGEETQYF.

V usage is TRBV6-1 and J usage is TRBJ2-7; 9 nucleotides match TRBD1. This CDR3 region has 12 residues. With 8 bases clipped from V and 10 bases from J, the junction kept 9 bases outside the gene matches. Germline values: CDR1 MNHNS, CDR2 SASEGT. The CDR3: CASETGGAIQYF. For the CDR3, the DNA is TGTGCCAGCGAAACAGGGGGCGCGATACAGTACTTC.

Ten or more counts support this clonotype. This chain joins TRBV20-1 and TRBJ2-4, with 7 bases that match TRBD2. Germline CDR1 and CDR2: DFQATT and SNEGSKA (reference sequence). Trimming cost V 6 bases and J 1 base; bases outside gene matches: 6. The CDR3 covers 14 residues. CDR3 region: CSARDYRAKNIQYF. The CDR3 nucleotides read TGCAGTGCCAGGGACTATCGGGCCAAAAACATTCAGTACTTC.

A word on this clonotype: Germline and junction disagree at one end, which may indicate a read error. In DNA form, the CDR3 reads TGCGCCTGCAGCTTGGCGAGCAATCAGCCCCAGCATTTT. It translates to CACSLASNQPQHF. This chain connects TRBV5-1 to TRBJ1-5; D remains ambiguous. Germline V gene data show CDR1 as SGHRS and CDR2 as YFSETQ. This CDR3 contains 13 residues.

Relative to its sample, this clonotype is medium-sized. The chain combines TRBV20-1 with TRBJ2-2; D gene unclear. The germline gives CDR1 DFQATT, CDR2 SNEGSKA (reference sequence). V shed 0 bases and J shed 6 bases, with 8 bases lying between them. The CDR3 is made up of 13 amino acids. The DNA of the CDR3 is TGCAGTGCTAGAGATACTGGAGCCGGGGAGCTGTTTTTT. It yields the protein CSARDTGAGELFF.

This clonotype was recorded many times. The chain employs TRBV2 and TRBJ2-1; unclear D gene. The CDR3 loop spans 12 amino acids. Germline V gives CDR1 SNHLY, CDR2 FYNNEI. Trimming took 5 bases from V and 0 from J, leaving 2 bases between them. The CDR3 protein is CASSPSYNEQFF. The DNA for the CDR3 is TGTGCCAGCAGTCCCTCCTACAATGAGCAGTTCTTC.

There are many counts of this clonotype. This sequence joins TRBV7-2 and TRBJ1-2; D is possibly TRBD1 (5 bases). From germline, CDR1 is SGHTA and CDR2 FQGNSA. V was cut by 7 bases and J by 2 bases, with 11 bases left in between. CDR3 length: 13 amino acids. The DNA for the CDR3 is TGTGCCAGCACCATGACAGCCAACTATGGCTACACCTTC. Translated: CASTMTANYGYTF.

By share, this clonotype counts as medium-sized. The V call is TRBV4-1, the J call TRBJ1-2, with D uncertain. The germline V gene has CDR1 MGHRA and CDR2 YSYEKL. The CDR3 runs to 14 residues. The V and J ends lost 3 bases and 2 bases respectively, with 10 bases between them. CDR3 loop: CASSQTPDNYGYTF. CDR3 DNA: TGCGCCAGCAGCCAGACCCCCGACAACTATGGCTACACCTTC.

Ten or more counts support this clonotype. The V and J genes are TRBV28 and TRBJ1-5; the D is unclear. This CDR3 is built from 13 residues. Germline loops: CDR1 MDHEN, CDR2 SYDVKM. Trimming removed 4 bases from V and 2 bases from J, with 6 bases in between. The CDR3 here is CASSSSGNQPQHF. The CDR3 region has the DNA TGTGCCAGCAGTTCCTCGGGCAATCAGCCCCAGCATTTT.

This clonotype was observed at least ten times. V gene TRBV19 combines with J gene TRBJ2-1; no definite D call. Trimming took 7 bases from V and 8 from J, leaving 3 bases between them. This CDR3 is 9 amino acids long. Germline CDR1 is LNHDA and CDR2 is SQIVND (reference sequence). The CDR3 reads CASTHEQFF. CDR3 nucleotides: TGTGCCAGTACCCATGAGCAGTTCTTC. The full variable domain, with the rest looked up from reference TRBV19 and TRBJ2-1, is DGGITQSPKYLFRKEGQNVTLSCEQNLNHDAMYWYRQDPGQGLRLIYYSQIVNDFQKGDIAEGYSVSREKKESFPLTVTSAQKNPTAFYLCASTHEQFFGPGTRLTVL.

This clonotype is medium-sized (0.01 to 0.1%). CDR3 residues: CASSLPVAGGGDGYTF. CDR3 nucleotide sequence: TGCGCCAGCAGCTTGCCCGTAGCAGGGGGCGGTGATGGCTACACCTTC. J is TRBJ1-2 and V is TRBV5-1, with 8 bases matching TRBD1. The germline gives CDR1 SGHRS, CDR2 YFSETQ. V lost 1 base, J lost 6 bases, and 11 bases stayed unmatched. CDR3 length equals 16 residues.

The sample holds many counts of this clonotype. V is TRBV6-2 or TRBV6-3 and J is TRBJ2-7; D gene unclear. V shed 5 bases and J shed 4 bases, with 6 bases lying between them. Looked up from germline, CDR1 is MNHEY and CDR2 is SVGEGT. The CDR3 consists of 11 residues. CDR3 coding DNA: TGTGCCAGCAGTCATACTTACGAGCAGTACTTC. This codes for CASSHTYEQYF.

This clonotype was observed many times. The chain couples TRBV12-3 or TRBV12-4 to TRBJ2-4; D is unresolved. The CDR3 spans 15 residues. Deletions cut 5 bases from V and 0 bases from J, with 11 bases between. CDR3: CASSKDGLAKNIQYF. The CDR3 coding sequence is TGTGCCAGCAGTAAGGACGGGTTAGCCAAAAACATTCAGTACTTC.

This clonotype was seen many times. The CDR3 DNA reads as TGCGCCAGCAGTGAGTTTGGGGGGGGCAATCAGCCCCAGCATTTT. It yields the protein CASSEFGGGNQPQHF. The chain employs TRBV10-2 and TRBJ1-5; possibly TRBD1 for D (5 bases). The CDR3 loop spans 15 amino acids. The germline V gene has CDR1 WSHSY and CDR2 SAAADI. V was shortened by 1 base and J by 2 bases, with 9 bases between the two germline ends.

This clonotype was seen ten or more times. This chain uses TRBV6-6 with TRBJ1-2; TRBD1 aligns across 9 bases. The length of the CDR3 is 14 residues. J lost 4 bases, V lost 4 bases, and 4 bases had no gene match. Looked up from germline, CDR1 is MNHNY and CDR2 is SVGAGI (reference sequence). The CDR3 sequence is CASSWDRVFYGYTF. CDR3 DNA sequence: TGTGCCAGCAGTTGGGACAGGGTCTTCTATGGCTACACCTTC.

At least ten counts were recorded for this clonotype. The chain couples TRBV11-2 to TRBJ2-1, with D possibly matching TRBD2 (6 bases). Per germline, CDR1 SGHAT and CDR2 FQNNGV. Trimming shortened V by 3 bases and J by 9 bases, and 18 bases separated the two germline ends. The CDR3 spans 15 residues. This chain's CDR3 is CASSFSGYGSSEQFF. The DNA of the CDR3 is TGTGCCAGCAGCTTTAGCGGCTACGGTTCCAGTGAGCAGTTCTTC.

This clonotype occurred many times. J is TRBJ2-1 and V is TRBV7-3; TRBD2 agrees at 9 bases. Trimming cost V 7 bases and J 4 bases; bases outside gene matches: 11. The CDR3 sequence is 16 residues long. Germline CDR1 is SGHTA and CDR2 is FQGTGA. This CDR3 is CASMVASGAGYNEQFF. The CDR3 coding sequence is TGTGCCAGCATGGTGGCTAGCGGGGCCGGGTACAATGAGCAGTTCTTC.

This clonotype was seen a few times. CDR3 amino acids: CASSPIGTGGTGELFF. In nucleotides, the CDR3 is TGTGCCAGCAGCCCGATCGGGACAGGGGGTACCGGGGAGCTGTTTTTT. The chain recombines TRBV9 with TRBJ2-2; TRBD1 aligns across 11 bases. In germline, CDR1 is SGDLS, CDR2 YYNGEE. This CDR3 comprises 16 residues. V was clipped by 4 bases and J by 5 bases; unmatched bases: 7.

This clonotype was counted ten times or more. This chain uses TRBV29-1 with TRBJ1-1; D is undetermined. V dropped 7 bases and J dropped 2 bases, with 14 bases sitting between them. This CDR3 has 13 residues. CDR1 is SQVTM and CDR2 is ANQGSEA in the germline V gene. CDR3 DNA: TGCAGCGCCACTACGCTGGGAAACACTGAAGCTTTCTTT. Protein product: CSATTLGNTEAFF.

This chain joins TRBV7-6 and TRBJ1-1; D might be TRBD1 (5 bases). Germline values: CDR1 SGHVS, CDR2 FNYEAQ. Trimming cost V 7 bases and J 6 bases, with 30 bases left between them. This CDR3 contains 18 residues. CDR3 residues: CASTREYRGPKGTAEAFF. The DNA of the CDR3 is TGTGCCAGCACTCGGGAGTATCGGGGCCCCAAGGGGACCGCTGAAGCTTTCTTT.

J is TRBJ2-7 and V is TRBV14; weak D call: TRBD2 (6 bases). The CDR3 spans 13 residues. The germline V and J ends were trimmed by 0 bases and 9 bases, with 12 bases remaining between them. From germline, CDR1 is SGHDN and CDR2 FVKESK. CDR3 sequence: CASSQDWSGVQYF. CDR3 bases: TGTGCCAGCAGCCAAGATTGGTCGGGAGTGCAGTACTTC.

This clonotype has more than one count but fewer than ten. The gene calls are TRBV7-2 and TRBJ2-5; a possible D gene is TRBD1 (6 bases). The germline V gene encodes CDR1 SGHTA and CDR2 FQGNSA. The CDR3 is made up of 16 amino acids. Trimming cost V 0 bases and J 0 bases, with 11 bases left between them. DNA for the CDR3: TGTGCCAGCAGCTTAGCCTTCCAGGGGTACCAAGAGACCCAGTACTTC. This translates into CASSLAFQGYQETQYF.

V and J are TRBV12-3 or TRBV12-4 and TRBJ2-3; D is undetermined. The length of the CDR3 is 11 residues. Trimming shortened V by 6 bases and J by 6 bases, and 7 bases separated the two germline ends. CDR3 in DNA: TGTGCCAGCAGGGGCAGGGATACGCAGTATTTT. Its translation: CASRGRDTQYF.